One and the same sample provided the 15 T cell receptor beta chains below, sequenced in a study of cytomegalovirus exposure and HLA in healthy donors. Here immunoSEQ multiplex PCR was the method, and the copy in TCRdb shows in-frame clones only, minus some. The sample records 150,000 to 200,000 clones, around nine tenths being singletons. Sequencing was done on a sample of PBMCs. The receptor set was obtained from a woman under 30 in good health and CMV-seropositive.

CDR3: CASSVQPGGSYEQYF. The CDR3 coding sequence is TGTGCCAGCAGTGTACAACCGGGAGGTAGCTACGAGCAGTACTTC. V and J are TRBV6-4 and TRBJ2-7; 7 bases are a match to TRBD2. The CDR3 sequence is 15 residues long. V was pared by 4 bases and J by 3 bases, with 9 bases of the junction left unmatched. Germline loops: CDR1 MRHNA, CDR2 SNTAGT.

The CDR3 nucleotides are TGCGCCAGCAGCCAACCGGGGGGCCTGTCCTACGAGCAGTACTTC. Translated: CASSQPGGLSYEQYF. The chain recombines TRBV4-1 with TRBJ2-7, with D perhaps TRBD2 (7 bases). The V and J ends lost 2 bases and 1 base respectively, with 12 bases between them. Germline V gives CDR1 MGHRA, CDR2 YSYEKL. There are 15 residues in the CDR3.

The chain is built from TRBV5-4 and TRBJ2-1, with 8 bases lining up with TRBD2. Germline CDR1 is SGHNT and CDR2 is YYREEE (reference sequence). This CDR3 spans 15 amino acids. V trimming: 4 bases; J trimming: 6 bases; junction bases outside the gene matches: 9. The CDR3 DNA reads TGTGCCAGCAGCCAGAGGAGCGGGAGTTTCAATGAGCAGTTCTTC. This codes for CASSQRSGSFNEQFF.

The table lists this clone with a count of one. J is TRBJ1-2 and V is TRBV7-6, with D hard to call. Trimming left V 2 bases short and J 13 bases short, with 14 bases between. This CDR3 is built from 12 residues. The germline gives CDR1 SGHVS, CDR2 FNYEAQ. The CDR3 DNA reads as TGTGCCAGCAGCTTAAATGCAGGATCAAGCACCTTC. Translating gives CASSLNAGSSTF.

V gene TRBV7-9 combines with J gene TRBJ2-1, with a possible D match to TRBD2 (5 bases). The CDR3 length is 15 residues. V was shortened by 3 bases and J by 0 bases, with 9 bases between the two germline ends. Germline V gene lookup returns CDR1 SEHNR and CDR2 FQNEAQ (reference sequence). CDR3 protein: CASSLVEGSYNEQFF. In nucleotides, the CDR3 is TGTGCCAGCAGCTTGGTCGAGGGCTCCTACAATGAGCAGTTCTTC.

The CDR3: CASSLTGGRGLHNEQFF. Written as DNA, the CDR3 is TGTGCCAGCAGCTTGACGGGGGGCAGGGGGCTTCACAATGAGCAGTTCTTC. The chain combines TRBV11-2 with TRBJ2-1, with D possibly TRBD1 on 8 matching bases. The germline V gene encodes CDR1 SGHAT and CDR2 FQNNGV. V was clipped by 3 bases and J by 5 bases, with 20 bases between them. The CDR3 runs to 17 residues. Filled out from reference TRBV11-2 and TRBJ2-1, the complete variable domain reads EAGVAQSPRYKIIEKRQSVAFWCNPISGHATLYWYQQILGQGPKLLIQFQNNGVVDDSQLPKDRFSAERLKGVDSTLKIQPAKLEDSAVYLCASSLTGGRGLHNEQFFGPGTRLTVL.

The CDR3 coding sequence is TGCGCCAGCACGGAGCGGTCCGGCGGGGAGCTGTTTTTT. Its translation: CASTERSGGELFF. The V and J genes are TRBV10-1 and TRBJ2-2; tentative D call: TRBD2 (5 bases). Germline CDR1 reads WNHNN; CDR2 reads SYGVQD (reference sequence). V lost 7 bases and J lost 7, with 13 bases in between. The CDR3 has 13 residues.

The chain employs TRBV7-3 and TRBJ2-5, with TRBD2 identical over 11 bases. The germline gives CDR1 SGHTA, CDR2 FQGTGA. This CDR3 is 17 amino acids long. The V and J ends lost 2 bases and 2 bases, in that order; junction bases with no gene match: 7. DNA for the CDR3: TGTGCCAGCAGCTTAGGGCCGGGACTAGCGGATCAAGAGACCCAGTACTTC. This sequence encodes CASSLGPGLADQETQYF.

V usage is TRBV4-1 and J usage is TRBJ1-4, with TRBD1 matching over 9 bases. Germline trimming cut 4 bases from V and 7 bases from J; bases unmatched to any gene: 16. Germline lookup yields CDR1 MGHRA and CDR2 YSYEKL. This CDR3 comprises 18 residues. Here the CDR3 reads CASSRPGQGLGGGEKLFF. The CDR3 DNA reads TGCGCCAGCAGCCGTCCGGGACAGGGCTTAGGGGGAGGTGAAAAACTGTTTTTT.

The chain uses TRBV10-3 and TRBJ1-3; D is ambiguous. Trimming left V 4 bases short and J 8 bases short, with 18 bases between. There are 15 residues in the CDR3. CDR1 and CDR2 (germline): ENHRY, SYGVKD. CDR3 nucleotides: TGTGCCATCAGTGGCGGTTCCGGAGGGATGGACACCATATATTTT. This translates into CAISGGSGGMDTIYF.

The chain employs TRBV7-2 and TRBJ2-1; TRBD1 aligns across 8 bases. CDR1 is SGHTA, CDR2 FQGNSA, per germline. The CDR3 is 16 amino acids. V shed 1 base and J 6 bases; nucleotides not matched to a gene: 8. This CDR3 is CASSLEWVRGLNEQFF. The CDR3, as DNA: TGTGCCAGCAGCTTAGAGTGGGTCAGGGGGCTCAATGAGCAGTTCTTC.

This clone was picked up many times. The chain has TRBV6-6 and TRBJ2-7; TRBD2 aligns across 10 bases. Germline loops: CDR1 MNHNY, CDR2 SVGAGI (reference sequence). V lost 5 bases, J lost 6 bases, and 13 bases stayed unmatched. The CDR3 runs to 16 residues. CDR3 residues: CASSTQAGGGISEQYF. CDR3 DNA: TGTGCCAGCAGTACCCAAGCGGGAGGGGGTATAAGCGAGCAGTACTTC.

The chain carries TRBV11-2 and TRBJ2-2; no definite D call. V was clipped by 0 bases and J by 5 bases, with 4 bases between them. This CDR3 contains 13 residues. In germline, CDR1 is SGHAT, CDR2 FQNNGV. Written as DNA, the CDR3 is TGTGCCAGCAGCTTAGATCCGACCGGGGAGCTGTTTTTT. Amino acid sequence: CASSLDPTGELFF.

The chain employs TRBV7-3 and TRBJ2-3; 9 nucleotides align to TRBD2. CDR1 and CDR2 (germline): SGHTA, FQGTGA. The CDR3 sequence is 20 residues long. V shed 2 bases, J shed 6 bases, and the junction held 21 bases outside the gene matches. The CDR3 spells CASSLRPDHWASGVRDTQYF. The CDR3 DNA reads TGTGCCAGCAGCTTACGCCCCGACCACTGGGCTAGCGGGGTGAGGGATACGCAGTATTTT.

The chain combines TRBV7-2 with TRBJ2-7; weak D call: TRBD1 (5 bases). The CDR3 length is 15 residues. V dropped 1 base and J dropped 7 bases, with 17 bases sitting between them. CDR1 is SGHTA, CDR2 FQGNSA, per germline. CDR3 sequence (DNA): TGTGCCAGCAGCTTAGGCGGCCAGGGTATGAGGGAGCAGTACTTC. Its protein is CASSLGGQGMREQYF.